This T cell receptor beta chain emerged from a study of shared clonotypes between healthy human individuals. The table came from immunoSEQ multiplex PCR; TCRdb's copy has only in-frame clones and leaves some out. Of about 2 million clones in the sample, roughly 96% were seen once. This CDR3 has 15 residues. After removal of 6 bases from V and 5 bases from J, the junction contained 6 bases not matched to a gene. Germline CDR1 MDHEN, CDR2 SYDVKM. The sample consisted of naive CD4+ T cells sorted from blood. This sample's subset: CD45RA+ positively selected. This clonotype originated in a man aged 18 to 29 in good health. The chain is built from TRBV28 and TRBJ1-6; 8 positions agree with TRBD1. In DNA, the CDR3 is TGTGCCAGCAGGGGGGGGGACAGGAATAATTCACCCCTCCACTTT. It codes for CASRGGDRNNSPLHF.